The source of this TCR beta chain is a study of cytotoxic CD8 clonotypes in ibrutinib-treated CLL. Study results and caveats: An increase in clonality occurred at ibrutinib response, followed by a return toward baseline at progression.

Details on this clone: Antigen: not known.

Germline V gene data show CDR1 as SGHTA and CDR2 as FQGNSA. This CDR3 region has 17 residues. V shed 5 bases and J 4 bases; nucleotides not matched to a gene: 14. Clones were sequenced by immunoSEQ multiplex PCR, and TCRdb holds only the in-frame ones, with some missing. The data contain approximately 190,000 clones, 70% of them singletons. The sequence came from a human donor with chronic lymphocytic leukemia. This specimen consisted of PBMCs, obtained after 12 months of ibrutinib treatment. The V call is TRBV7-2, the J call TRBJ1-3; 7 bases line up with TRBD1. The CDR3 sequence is CASSTDRVRLSGNTIYF. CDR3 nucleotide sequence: TGTGCCAGCAGCACCGACAGGGTGAGGCTCTCCGGAAACACCATATATTTT.